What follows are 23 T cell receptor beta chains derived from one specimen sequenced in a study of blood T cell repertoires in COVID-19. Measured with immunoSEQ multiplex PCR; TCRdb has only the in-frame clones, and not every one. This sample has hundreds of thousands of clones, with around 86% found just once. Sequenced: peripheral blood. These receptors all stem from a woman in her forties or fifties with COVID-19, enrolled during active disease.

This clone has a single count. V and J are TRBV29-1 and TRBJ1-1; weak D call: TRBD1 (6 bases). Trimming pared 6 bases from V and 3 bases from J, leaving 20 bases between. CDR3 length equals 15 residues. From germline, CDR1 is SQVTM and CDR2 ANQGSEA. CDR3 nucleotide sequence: TGCAGCGTAGAACAAGTAGGGGGTCGGGACACTGAAGCTTTCTTT. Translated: CSVEQVGGRDTEAFF.

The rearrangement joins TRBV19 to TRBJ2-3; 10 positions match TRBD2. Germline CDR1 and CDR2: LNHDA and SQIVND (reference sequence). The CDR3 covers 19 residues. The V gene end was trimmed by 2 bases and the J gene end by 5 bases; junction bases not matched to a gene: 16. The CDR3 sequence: CASSIRGAGSGRAKDTQYF. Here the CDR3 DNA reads TGTGCCAGTAGTATACGGGGAGCAGGGAGCGGGAGGGCCAAAGATACGCAGTATTTT.

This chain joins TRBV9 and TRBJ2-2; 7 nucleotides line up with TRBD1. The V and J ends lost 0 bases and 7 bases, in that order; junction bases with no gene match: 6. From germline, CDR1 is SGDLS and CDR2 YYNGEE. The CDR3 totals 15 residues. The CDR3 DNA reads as TGTGCCAGCAGCGTAGAGAGGACAGGAGGCGGGGAGCTGTTTTTT. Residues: CASSVERTGGGELFF. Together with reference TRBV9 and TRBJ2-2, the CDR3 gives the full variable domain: DSGVTQTPKHLITATGQRVTLRCSPRSGDLSVYWYQQSLDQGLQFLIQYYNGEERAKGNILERFSAQQFPDLHSELNLSSLELGDSALYFCASSVERTGGGELFFGEGSRLTVL.

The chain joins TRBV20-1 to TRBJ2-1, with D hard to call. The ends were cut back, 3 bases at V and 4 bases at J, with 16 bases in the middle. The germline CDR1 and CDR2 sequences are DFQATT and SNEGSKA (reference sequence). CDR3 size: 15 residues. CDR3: CSASFSVAAYNEQFF. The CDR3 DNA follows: TGCAGTGCTAGTTTTTCCGTGGCGGCATACAATGAGCAGTTCTTC.

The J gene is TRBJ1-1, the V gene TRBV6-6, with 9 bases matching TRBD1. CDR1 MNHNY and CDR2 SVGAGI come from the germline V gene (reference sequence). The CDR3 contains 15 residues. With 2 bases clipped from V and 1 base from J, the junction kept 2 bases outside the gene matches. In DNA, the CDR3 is TGTGCCAGCAGTTACGACAGGGGGGGGAACACTGAAGCTTTCTTT. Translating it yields CASSYDRGGNTEAFF.

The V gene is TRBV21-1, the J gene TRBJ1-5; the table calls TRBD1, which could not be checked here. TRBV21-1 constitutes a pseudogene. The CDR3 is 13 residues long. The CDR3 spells CASRPDRNQPQHF. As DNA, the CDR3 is TGTGCCAGCAGACCGGACAGAAATCAGCCCCAGCATTTT.

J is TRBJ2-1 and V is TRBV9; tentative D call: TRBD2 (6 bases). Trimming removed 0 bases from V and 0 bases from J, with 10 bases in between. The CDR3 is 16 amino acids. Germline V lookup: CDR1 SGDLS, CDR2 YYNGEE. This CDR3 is CASSVVGGSSYNEQFF. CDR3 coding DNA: TGTGCCAGCAGCGTAGTCGGGGGTAGCTCCTACAATGAGCAGTTCTTC.

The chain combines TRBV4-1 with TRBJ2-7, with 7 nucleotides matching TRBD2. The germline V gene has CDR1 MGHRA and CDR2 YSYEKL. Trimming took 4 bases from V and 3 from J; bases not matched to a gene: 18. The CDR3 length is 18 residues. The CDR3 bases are TGCGCCAGCAGCCGAAGCGGACTAGGGTCCGGGGTCCACTACGAGCAGTACTTC. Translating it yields CASSRSGLGSGVHYEQYF.

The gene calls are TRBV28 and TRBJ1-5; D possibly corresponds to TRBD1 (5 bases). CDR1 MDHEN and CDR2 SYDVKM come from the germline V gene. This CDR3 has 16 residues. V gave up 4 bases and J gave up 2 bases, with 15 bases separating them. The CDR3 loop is CASSSAGALGNQPQHF. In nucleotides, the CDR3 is TGTGCCAGCAGTTCGGCTGGGGCTCTGGGCAATCAGCCCCAGCATTTT.

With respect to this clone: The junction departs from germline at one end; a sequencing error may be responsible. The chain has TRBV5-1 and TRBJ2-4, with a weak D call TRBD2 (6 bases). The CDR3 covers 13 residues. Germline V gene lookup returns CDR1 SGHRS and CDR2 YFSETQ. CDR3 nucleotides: TGCGCCAGCAGCTTGGAGGCTAGCGCCCCATCAAAATTC. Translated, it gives CASSLEASAPSKF.

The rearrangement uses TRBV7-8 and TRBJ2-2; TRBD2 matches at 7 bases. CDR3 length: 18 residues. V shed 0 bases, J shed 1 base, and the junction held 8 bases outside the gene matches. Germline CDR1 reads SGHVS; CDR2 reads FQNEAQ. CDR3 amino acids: CASSLAGGFAKNTGELFF. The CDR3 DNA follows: TGTGCCAGCAGCTTAGCGGGAGGGTTTGCAAAGAACACCGGGGAGCTGTTTTTT.

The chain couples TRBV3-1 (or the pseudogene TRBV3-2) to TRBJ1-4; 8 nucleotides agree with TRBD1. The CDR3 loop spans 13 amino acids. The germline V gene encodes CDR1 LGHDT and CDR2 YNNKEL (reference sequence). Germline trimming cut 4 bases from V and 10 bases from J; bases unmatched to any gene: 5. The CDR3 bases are TGTGCCAGCAGCCGGACGACAGGGGTAAAACTGTTTTTT. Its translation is CASSRTTGVKLFF.

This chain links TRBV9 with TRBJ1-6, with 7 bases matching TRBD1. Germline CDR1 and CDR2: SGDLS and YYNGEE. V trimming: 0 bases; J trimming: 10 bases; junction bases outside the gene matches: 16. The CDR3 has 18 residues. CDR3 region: CASSVANEGAAARSPLHF. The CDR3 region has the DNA TGTGCCAGCAGCGTAGCCAACGAGGGGGCTGCCGCGAGATCACCCCTCCACTTT.

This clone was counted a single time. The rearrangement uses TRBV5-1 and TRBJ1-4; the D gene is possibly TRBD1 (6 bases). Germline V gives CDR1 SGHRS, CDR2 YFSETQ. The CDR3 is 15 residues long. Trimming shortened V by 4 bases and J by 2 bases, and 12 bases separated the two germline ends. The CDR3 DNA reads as TGCGCCAGCAGCCCAGGGGACACGACTAATGAAAAACTGTTTTTT. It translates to CASSPGDTTNEKLFF.

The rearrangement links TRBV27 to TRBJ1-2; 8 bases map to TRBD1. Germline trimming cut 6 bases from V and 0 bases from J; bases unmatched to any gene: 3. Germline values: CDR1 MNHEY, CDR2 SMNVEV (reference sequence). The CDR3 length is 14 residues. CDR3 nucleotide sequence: TGTGCCAGCAGGAGGACAGGGTCTAACTATGGCTACACCTTC. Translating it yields CASRRTGSNYGYTF.

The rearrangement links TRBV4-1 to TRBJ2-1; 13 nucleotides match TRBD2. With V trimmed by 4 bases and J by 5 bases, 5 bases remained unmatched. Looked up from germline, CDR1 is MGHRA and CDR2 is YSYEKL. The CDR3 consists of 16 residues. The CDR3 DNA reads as TGCGCCAGCAGCCTGTGGACTAGCGGGAGTGACAATGAGCAGTTCTTC. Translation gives CASSLWTSGSDNEQFF.

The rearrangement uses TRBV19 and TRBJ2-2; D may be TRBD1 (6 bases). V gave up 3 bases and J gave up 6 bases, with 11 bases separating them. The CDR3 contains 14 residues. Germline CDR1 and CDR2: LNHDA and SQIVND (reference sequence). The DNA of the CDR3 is TGTGCCAGTAGTATGTTTCAGGGGTCCGGGGAGCTGTTTTTT. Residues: CASSMFQGSGELFF.

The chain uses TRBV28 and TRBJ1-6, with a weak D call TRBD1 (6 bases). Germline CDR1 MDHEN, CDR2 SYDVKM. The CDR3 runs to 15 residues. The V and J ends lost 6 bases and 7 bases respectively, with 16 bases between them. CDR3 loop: CASRLQGPTNSPLHF. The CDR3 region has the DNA TGTGCCAGCAGGCTTCAGGGGCCGACCAATTCACCCCTCCACTTT.

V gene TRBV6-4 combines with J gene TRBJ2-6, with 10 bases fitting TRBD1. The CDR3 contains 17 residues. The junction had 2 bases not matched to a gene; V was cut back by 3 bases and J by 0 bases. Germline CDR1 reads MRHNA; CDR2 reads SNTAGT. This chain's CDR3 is CASSERTGGSGANVLTF. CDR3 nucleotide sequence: TGTGCCAGCAGTGAGCGGACAGGGGGCTCTGGGGCCAACGTCCTGACTTTC.

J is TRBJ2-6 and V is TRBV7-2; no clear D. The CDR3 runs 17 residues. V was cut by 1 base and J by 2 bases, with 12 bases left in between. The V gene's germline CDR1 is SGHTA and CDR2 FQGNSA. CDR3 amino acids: CASSLGRGGPGANVLTF. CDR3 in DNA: TGTGCCAGCAGCTTAGGACGTGGTGGGCCTGGGGCCAACGTCCTGACTTTC.

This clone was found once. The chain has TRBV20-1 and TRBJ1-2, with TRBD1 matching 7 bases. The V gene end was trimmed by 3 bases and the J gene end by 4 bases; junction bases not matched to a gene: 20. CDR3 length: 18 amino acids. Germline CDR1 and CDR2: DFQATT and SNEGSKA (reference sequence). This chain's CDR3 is CSASLPAPSTGIGYGYTF. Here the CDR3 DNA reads TGCAGTGCTAGTCTCCCGGCTCCCTCGACAGGGATAGGCTATGGCTACACCTTC.

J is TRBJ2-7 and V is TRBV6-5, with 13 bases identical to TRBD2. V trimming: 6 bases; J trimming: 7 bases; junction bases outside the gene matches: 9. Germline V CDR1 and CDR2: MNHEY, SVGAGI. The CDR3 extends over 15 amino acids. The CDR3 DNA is TGTGCCAGCAGCTCCCGCGGACTAGCGGGAGTGGAGCAGTACTTC. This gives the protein CASSSRGLAGVEQYF.

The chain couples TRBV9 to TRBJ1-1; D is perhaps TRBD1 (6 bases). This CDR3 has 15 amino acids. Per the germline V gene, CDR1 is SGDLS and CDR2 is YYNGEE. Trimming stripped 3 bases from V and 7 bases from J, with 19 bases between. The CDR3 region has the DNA TGTGCCAGCAGCGCGAGGACAGCCACCTCCGTTGAAGCTTTCTTT. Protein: CASSARTATSVEAFF.